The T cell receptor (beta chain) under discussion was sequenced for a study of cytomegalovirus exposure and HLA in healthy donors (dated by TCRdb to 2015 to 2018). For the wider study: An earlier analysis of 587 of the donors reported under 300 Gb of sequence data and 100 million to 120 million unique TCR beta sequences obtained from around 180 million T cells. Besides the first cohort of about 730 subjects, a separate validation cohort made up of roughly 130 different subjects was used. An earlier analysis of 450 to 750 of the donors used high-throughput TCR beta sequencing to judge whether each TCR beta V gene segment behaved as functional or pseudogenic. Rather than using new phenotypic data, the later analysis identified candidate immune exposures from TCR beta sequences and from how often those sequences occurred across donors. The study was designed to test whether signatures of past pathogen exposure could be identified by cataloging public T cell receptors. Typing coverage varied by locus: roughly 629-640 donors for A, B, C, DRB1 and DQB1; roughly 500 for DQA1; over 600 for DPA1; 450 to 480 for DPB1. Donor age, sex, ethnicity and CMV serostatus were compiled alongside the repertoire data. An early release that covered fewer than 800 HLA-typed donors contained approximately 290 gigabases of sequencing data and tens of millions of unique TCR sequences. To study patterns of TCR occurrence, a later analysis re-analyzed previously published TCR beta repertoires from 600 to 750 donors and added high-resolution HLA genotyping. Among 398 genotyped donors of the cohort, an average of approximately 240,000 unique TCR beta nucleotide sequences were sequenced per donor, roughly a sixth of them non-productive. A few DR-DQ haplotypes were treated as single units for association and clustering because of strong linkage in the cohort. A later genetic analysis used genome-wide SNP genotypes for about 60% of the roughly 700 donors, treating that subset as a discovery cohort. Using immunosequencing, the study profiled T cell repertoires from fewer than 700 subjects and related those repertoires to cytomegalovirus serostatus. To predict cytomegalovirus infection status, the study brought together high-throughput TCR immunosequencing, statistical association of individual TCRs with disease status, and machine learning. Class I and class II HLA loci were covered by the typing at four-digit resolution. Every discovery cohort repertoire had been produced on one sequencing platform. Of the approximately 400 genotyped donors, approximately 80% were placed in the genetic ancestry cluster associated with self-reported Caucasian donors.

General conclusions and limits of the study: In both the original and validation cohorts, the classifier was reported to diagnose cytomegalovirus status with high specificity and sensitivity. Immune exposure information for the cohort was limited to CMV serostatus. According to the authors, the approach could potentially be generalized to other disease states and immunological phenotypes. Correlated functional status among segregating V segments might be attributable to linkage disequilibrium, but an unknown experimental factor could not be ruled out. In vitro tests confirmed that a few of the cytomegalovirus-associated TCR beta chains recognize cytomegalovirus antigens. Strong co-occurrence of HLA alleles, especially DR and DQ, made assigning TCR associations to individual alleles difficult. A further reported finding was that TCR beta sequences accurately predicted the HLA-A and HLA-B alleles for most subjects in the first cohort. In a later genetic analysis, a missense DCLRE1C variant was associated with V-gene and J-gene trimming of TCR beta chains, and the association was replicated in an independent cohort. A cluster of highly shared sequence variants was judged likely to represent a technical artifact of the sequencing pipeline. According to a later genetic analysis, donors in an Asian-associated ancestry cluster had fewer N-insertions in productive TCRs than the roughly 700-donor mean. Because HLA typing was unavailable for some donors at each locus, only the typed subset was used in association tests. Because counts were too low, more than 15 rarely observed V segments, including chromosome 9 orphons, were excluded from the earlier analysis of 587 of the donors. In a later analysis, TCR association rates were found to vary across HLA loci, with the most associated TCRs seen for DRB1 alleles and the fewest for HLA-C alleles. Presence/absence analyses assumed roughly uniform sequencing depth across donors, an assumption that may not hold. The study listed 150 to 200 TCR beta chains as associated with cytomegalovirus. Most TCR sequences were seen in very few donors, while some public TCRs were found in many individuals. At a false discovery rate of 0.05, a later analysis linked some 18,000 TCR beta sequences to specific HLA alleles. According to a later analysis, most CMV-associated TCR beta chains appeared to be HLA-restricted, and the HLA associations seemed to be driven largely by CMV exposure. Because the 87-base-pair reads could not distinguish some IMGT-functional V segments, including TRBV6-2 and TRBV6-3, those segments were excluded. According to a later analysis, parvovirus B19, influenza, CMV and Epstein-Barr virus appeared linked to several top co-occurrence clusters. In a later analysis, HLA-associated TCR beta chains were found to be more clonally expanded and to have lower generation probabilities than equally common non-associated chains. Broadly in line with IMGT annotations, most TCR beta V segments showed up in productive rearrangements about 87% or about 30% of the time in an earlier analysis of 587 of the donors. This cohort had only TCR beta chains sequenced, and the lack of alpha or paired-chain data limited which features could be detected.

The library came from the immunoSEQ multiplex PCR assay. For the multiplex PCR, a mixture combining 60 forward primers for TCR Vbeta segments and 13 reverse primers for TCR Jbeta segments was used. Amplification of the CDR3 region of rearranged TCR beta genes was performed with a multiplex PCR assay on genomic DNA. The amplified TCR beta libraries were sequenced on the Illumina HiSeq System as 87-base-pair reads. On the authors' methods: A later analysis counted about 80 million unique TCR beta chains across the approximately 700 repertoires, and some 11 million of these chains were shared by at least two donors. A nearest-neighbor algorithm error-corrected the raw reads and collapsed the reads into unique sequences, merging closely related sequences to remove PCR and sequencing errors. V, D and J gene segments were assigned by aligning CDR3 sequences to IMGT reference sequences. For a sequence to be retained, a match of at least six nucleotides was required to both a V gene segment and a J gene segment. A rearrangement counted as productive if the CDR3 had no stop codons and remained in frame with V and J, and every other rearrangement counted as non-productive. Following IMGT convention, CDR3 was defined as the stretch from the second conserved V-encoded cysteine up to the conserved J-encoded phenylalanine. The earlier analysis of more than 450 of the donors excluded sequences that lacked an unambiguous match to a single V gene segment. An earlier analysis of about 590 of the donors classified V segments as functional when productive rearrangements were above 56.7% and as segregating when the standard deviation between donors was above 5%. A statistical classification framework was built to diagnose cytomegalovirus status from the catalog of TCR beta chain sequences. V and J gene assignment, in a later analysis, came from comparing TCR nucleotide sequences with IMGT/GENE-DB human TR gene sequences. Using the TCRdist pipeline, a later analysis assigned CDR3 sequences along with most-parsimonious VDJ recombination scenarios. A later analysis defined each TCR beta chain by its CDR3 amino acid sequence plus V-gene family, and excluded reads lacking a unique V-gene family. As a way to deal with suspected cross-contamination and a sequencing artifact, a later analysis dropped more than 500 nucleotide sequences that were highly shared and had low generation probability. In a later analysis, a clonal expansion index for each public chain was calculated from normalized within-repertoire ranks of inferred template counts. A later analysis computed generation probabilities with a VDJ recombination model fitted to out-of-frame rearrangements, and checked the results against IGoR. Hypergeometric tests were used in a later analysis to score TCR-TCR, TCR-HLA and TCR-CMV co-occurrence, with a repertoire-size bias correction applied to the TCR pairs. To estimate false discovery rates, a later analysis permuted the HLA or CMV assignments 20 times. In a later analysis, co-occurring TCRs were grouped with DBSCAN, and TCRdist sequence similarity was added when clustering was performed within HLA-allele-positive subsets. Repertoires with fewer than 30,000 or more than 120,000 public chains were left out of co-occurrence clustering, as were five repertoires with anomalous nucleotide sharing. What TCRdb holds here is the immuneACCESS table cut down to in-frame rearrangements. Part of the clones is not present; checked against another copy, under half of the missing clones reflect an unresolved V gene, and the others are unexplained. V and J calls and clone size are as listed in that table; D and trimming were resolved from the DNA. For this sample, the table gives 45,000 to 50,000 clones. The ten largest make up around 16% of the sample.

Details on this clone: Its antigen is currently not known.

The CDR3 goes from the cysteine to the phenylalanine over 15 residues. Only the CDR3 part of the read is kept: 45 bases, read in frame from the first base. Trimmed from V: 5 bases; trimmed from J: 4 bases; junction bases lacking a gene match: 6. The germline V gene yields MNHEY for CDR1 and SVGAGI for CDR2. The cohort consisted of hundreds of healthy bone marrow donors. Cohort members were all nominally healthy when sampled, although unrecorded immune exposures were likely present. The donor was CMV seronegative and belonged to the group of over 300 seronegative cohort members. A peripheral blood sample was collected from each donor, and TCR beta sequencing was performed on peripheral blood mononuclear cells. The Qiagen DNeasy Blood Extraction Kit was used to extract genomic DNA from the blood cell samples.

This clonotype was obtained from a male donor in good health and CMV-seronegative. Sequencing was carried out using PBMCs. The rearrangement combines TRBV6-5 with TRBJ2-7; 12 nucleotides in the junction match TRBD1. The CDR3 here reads CASSPGTGGSYEQYF. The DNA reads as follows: TGTGCCAGCAGTCCCGGGACAGGGGGCTCATACGAGCAGTACTTC.